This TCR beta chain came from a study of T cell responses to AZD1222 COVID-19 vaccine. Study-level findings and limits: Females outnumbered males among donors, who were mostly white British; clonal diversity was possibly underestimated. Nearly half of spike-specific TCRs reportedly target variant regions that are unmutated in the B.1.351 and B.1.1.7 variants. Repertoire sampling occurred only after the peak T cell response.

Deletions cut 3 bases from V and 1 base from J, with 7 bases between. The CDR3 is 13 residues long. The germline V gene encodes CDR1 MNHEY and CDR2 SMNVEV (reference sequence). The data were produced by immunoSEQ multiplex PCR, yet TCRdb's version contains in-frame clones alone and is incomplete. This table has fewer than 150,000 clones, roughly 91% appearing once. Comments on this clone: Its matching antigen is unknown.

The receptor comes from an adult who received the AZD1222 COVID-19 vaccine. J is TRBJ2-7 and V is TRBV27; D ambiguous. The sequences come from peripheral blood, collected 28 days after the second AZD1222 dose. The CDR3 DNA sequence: TGTGCCAGCAGTTTCGCAGGTTCCTACGAGCAGTACTTC. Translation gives CASSFAGSYEQYF.